This TCR beta chain was obtained from a study of shared clonotypes between healthy human individuals. Study background: CD8 memory received one plate per donor, CD8 naive two, CD4 memory three and CD4 naive three. General observations from the study: Some naive CD4 clonotypes, around 4.9%, turned up in common across several donors. An anticipated effect of sequencing depth on clonotype sharing among donors was recognized.

This CDR3 has 14 residues. Germline V CDR1 and CDR2: SNHLY, FYNNEI. Trimming shortened V by 7 bases and J by 8 bases, and 17 bases separated the two germline ends. Points on this clone: What it recognizes is unknown.

Only in-frame clones appear in the TCRdb table, and some are missing; sequencing was by immunoSEQ multiplex PCR. The data show under 1,100,000 clones, approximately 80% seen once. Sequenced material: memory CD4+ T cells from PBMCs. This sample's subset: CD45RA-negative fraction. The J gene is TRBJ1-4, the V gene TRBV2; D is unresolved. The sequence derives from a man aged 18 to 35 in good health. Some clones in this sample may be carry-over from other donors' samples. The DNA of the CDR3 is TGTGCCAGCACCCACCCCAGAACTCTGGAAAAACTGTTTTTT. The encoded protein is CASTHPRTLEKLFF.